This entry is about one T cell receptor beta chain. The clone's antigen remains unknown. The junction differs from germline at one of its ends, possibly a read error. CDR1 WNHNN and CDR2 SYGVQD are derived from the germline V gene (reference sequence). CDR3 length: 12 amino acids, cysteine to phenylalanine. Just CDR3 DNA is preserved here, 36 bases in frame from base 1. TCRbeta-specific cDNA was reverse-transcribed from around 500 ng total RNA using a constant-region primer and ProtoScript II reverse transcriptase. Three nested multiplex PCR rounds, following a slightly modified ARM-PCR procedure, were used to build the TCRbeta libraries. Multiplex TRBV1-TRBV30 forward primers and a Cbeta reverse primer were used in the first two PCR rounds, each of which was run for around 10 cycles. Sample barcodes and Illumina adapters were added in a final 25-cycle PCR with Deep VentR polymerase. Before sequencing, amplicons of 200-500 bp were gel-purified using a QIAquick gel extraction kit. The TCRbeta amplicons were sequenced with 250-bp paired-end reads on an Illumina HiSeq 2500. The original methods were these. Reads were quality-trimmed with Trimmomatic v0.33, and paired reads were merged with FLASH v1.2.11 to recover full CDR3 sequences. V, D and J germline segments were assigned to the rearranged TCRbeta sequences using MiGEC v1.2.1b. Clonotype statistics and Shannon-Wiener diversity indices were computed with VDJtools v1.0.0. Except for diversity analysis, only each sample's 250 most abundant clonotypes were used in subsequent analyses to reduce sampling bias. TCRdb reworked the public reads: Q25 trimming with fastp, MiXCR clone assembly, productive beta chains retained. Entries that share a CDR3 protein sequence are merged under the most common genes and DNA. TCRdb's processing, not the authors' own work, is the source of the V and J calls. In this sample the table shows hundreds of thousands of distinct CDR3 sequences, 45% to 70% of which occur a single time. About 15% of the sample rests with the top ten.

RNA from unsorted whole blood was extracted with TRIzol reagent, and germline DNA was obtained with the DNeasy Blood & Tissue kit. At the time of sampling, the patients had chronic HBV infection and had not received any treatment. Around 4 milliliters of peripheral blood were collected into K2EDTA tubes before surgery. This sample stems from a study of tumor-infiltrating lymphocytes in primary liver carcinoma (dated by TCRdb to 2017 to 2019). At the level of the whole study: Surgical resection was performed in China between 2015 and early 2016 on about 5 patients with histopathologically diagnosed primary liver carcinoma. The five patients, three men and two women aged 30 to 69 years, had hepatocellular carcinoma (four) or combined HCC and intrahepatic cholangiocarcinoma (one). The tumors of the five patients were staged as T1-T3 N0M0, with maximum diameters ranging from roughly 4 to 10 cm. Roughly 3.5 to 7.5 million productive TCRbeta reads were obtained per sample, and no significant difference in read depth was found between tissue types. The study combined TCRbeta repertoire sequencing, expression microarrays and whole-exome sequencing across five regions of each liver tumor, with adjacent normal tissue and blood. A total of roughly 35 specimens from 5 patients underwent TCRbeta repertoire sequencing, comprising some 25 tumor regions, 5 adjacent noncancerous liver tissues and 5 peripheral blood samples. Technical replicate repertoires showed high reproducibility, with mean shared-clone rates around 0.9 and correlation coefficients above 0.95. The paper as a whole reports these results and caveats: Repertoire overlap was higher between tumor regions (mean about 36%) than tumor-adjacent (around 17%) or tumor-blood (14%) pairs, consistent with antigen-driven expansion. With just four to six patients in the study, the authors point out that the findings should be validated in a larger study. Since the samples were bulk and unsorted, there was no way to compare CD4+ and CD8+ T cell repertoires. The top 250 clones made up a significantly larger repertoire fraction in tumors than in blood (p = 0.039). Only the TCR beta chain was sequenced, which likely underestimates true repertoire diversity because unpaired alpha chains were not captured.

The TCR comes from a woman in her twenties or thirties with primary liver carcinoma and hepatitis B virus infection. The chain was built from TRBV10-1 and TRBJ1-1, with the identity of the D gene unclear. The material sequenced was peripheral blood. At the DNA level, the sequence is TGCGCCAGCAGTAGACACAACACTGAACCTTTCTTT. The encoded protein is CASSRHNTEPFF.